This T cell receptor (beta chain) stems from a study of identical twins. Overall study findings and caveats: Excess sharing by twins proved weaker in beta out-of-frame sequences.

TCRdb independently ran MiXCR on the 5' RACE reads; one entry per CDR3 protein. The sample lists about 340,000 distinct CDR3 sequences; around 9.7% were seen once. This clonotype has only a few counts. Its antigen is not identified. Trimming took off 3 bases at V and 1 base at J, with 9 bases between the two ends. The CDR3 covers 14 residues. The TCR comes from a woman aged 45-60 years in good health. Sequencing was performed on naive T cells sorted from blood. V and J are TRBV12-3 or TRBV12-4 and TRBJ2-5; D is ambiguous. The CDR3 spells CASSFLGSQETQYF. The DNA for the CDR3 is TGTGCCAGCAGTTTTCTTGGGTCCCAAGAGACCCAGTACTTC.